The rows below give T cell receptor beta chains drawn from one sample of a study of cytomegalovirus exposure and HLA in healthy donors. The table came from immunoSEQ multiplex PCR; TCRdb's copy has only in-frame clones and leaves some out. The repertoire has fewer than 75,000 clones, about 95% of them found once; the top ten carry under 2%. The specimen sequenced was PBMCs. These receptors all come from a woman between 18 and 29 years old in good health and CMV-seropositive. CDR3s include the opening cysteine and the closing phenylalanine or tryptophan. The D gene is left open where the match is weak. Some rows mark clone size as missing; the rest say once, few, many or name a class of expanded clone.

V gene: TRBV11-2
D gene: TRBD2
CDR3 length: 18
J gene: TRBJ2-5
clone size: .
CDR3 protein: CASSLVLAGGTGRETQYF
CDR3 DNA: TGTGCCAGCAGCTTAGTTCTAGCGGGGGGGACGGGAAGGGAGACCCAGTACTTC

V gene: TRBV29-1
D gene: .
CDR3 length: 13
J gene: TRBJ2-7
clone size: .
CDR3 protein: CSVVLVGLHEQYF
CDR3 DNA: TGCAGCGTTGTCCTAGTGGGACTCCACGAGCAGTACTTC

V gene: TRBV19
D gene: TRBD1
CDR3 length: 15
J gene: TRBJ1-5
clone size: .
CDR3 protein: CASSVGQGGNEPQHF
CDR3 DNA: TGTGCCAGTAGTGTCGGACAGGGAGGAAATGAGCCCCAGCATTTT

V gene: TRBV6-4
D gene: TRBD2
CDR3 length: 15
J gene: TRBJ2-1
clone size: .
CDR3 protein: CASSDEGLATDEQFF
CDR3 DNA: TGTGCCAGCAGTGACGAGGGACTAGCGACCGATGAGCAGTTCTTC

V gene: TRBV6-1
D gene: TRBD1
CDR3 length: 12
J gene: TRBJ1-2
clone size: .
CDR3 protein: CASRGQSRGYTF
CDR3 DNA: TGTGCCAGCAGGGGACAGAGCCGAGGCTACACCTTC

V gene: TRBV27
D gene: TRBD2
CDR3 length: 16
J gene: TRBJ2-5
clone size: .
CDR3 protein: CASSLTPSGVQETQYF
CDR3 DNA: TGTGCCAGCAGCCTTACCCCTAGCGGGGTACAAGAGACCCAGTACTTC

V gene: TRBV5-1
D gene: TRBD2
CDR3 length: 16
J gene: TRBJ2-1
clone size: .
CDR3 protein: CASSATIAGNYNEQFF
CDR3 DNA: TGCGCCAGCAGCGCGACGATAGCGGGGAATTACAATGAGCAGTTCTTC

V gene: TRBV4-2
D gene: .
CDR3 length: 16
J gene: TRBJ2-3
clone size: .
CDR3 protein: CASSQVSPARTDTQYF
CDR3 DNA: TGTGCCAGCAGCCAAGTTAGTCCCGCTCGCACAGATACGCAGTATTTT

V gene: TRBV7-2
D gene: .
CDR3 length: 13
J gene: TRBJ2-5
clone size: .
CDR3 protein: CASSYRVQETQYF
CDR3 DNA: TGTGCCAGCAGCTACAGGGTACAAGAGACCCAGTACTTC

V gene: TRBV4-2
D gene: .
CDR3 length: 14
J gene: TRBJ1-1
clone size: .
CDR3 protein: CASSPQGGDTEAFF
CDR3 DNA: TGTGCCAGCAGCCCCCAGGGTGGGGACACTGAAGCTTTCTTT

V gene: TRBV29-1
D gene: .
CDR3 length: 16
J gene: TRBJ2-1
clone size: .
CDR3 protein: CSVEERWTAGYNEQFF
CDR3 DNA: TGCAGCGTTGAAGAAAGATGGACAGCAGGTTACAATGAGCAGTTCTTC

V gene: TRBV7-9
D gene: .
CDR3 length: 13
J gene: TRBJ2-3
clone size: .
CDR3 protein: CASSRGSTDTQYF
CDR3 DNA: TGTGCCAGCAGCAGAGGCAGCACAGATACGCAGTATTTT

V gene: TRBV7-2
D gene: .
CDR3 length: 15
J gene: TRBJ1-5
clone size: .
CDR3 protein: CASSLGAGGNQPQHF
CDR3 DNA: TGTGCCAGCAGCTTAGGTGCAGGGGGCAATCAGCCCCAGCATTTT

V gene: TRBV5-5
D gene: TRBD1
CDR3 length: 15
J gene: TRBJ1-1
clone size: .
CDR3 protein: CASSRRTGMGTEAFF
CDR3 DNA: TGTGCCAGCAGCCGGAGGACAGGGATGGGTACTGAAGCTTTCTTT

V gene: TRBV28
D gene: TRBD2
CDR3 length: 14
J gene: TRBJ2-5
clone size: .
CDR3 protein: CASSESGDRETQYF
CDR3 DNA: TGTGCCAGCAGCGAAAGCGGGGATAGGGAGACCCAGTACTTC

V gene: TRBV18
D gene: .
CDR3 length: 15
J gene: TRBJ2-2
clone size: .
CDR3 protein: CASSPGGPNTGELFF
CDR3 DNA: TGTGCCAGCTCACCAGGAGGCCCGAACACCGGGGAGCTGTTTTTT

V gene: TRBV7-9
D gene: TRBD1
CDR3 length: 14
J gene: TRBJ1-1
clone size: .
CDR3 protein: CASSLDRGLTEAFF
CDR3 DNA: TGTGCCAGCAGCTTAGACAGGGGGCTTACTGAAGCTTTCTTT

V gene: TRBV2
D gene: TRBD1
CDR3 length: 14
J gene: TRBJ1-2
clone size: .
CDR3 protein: CASSGETGNYGYTF
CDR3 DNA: TGTGCCAGCAGTGGGGAGACAGGGAACTATGGCTACACCTTC

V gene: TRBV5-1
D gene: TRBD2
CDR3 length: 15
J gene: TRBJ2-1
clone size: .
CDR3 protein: CASSVGASGVDEQFF
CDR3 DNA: TGCGCCAGCAGCGTTGGTGCTAGCGGGGTTGACGAGCAGTTCTTC

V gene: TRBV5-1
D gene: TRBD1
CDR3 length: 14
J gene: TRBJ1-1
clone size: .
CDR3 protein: CASSRTGVNTEAFF
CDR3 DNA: TGCGCCAGCAGCAGGACAGGGGTCAACACTGAAGCTTTCTTT

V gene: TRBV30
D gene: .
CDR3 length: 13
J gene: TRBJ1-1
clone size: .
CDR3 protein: CAWSVHSNTEAFF
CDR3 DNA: TGTGCCTGGAGTGTCCACTCGAACACTGAAGCTTTCTTT

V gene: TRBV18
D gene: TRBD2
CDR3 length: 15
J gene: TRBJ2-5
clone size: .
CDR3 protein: CASSPGLAGQETQYF
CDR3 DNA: TGTGCCAGCTCACCGGGACTAGCGGGGCAAGAGACCCAGTACTTC

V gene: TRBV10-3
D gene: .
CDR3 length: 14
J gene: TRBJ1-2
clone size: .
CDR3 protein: CAISEEGYNYGYTF
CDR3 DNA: TGTGCCATCAGTGAGGAGGGTTATAACTATGGCTACACCTTC

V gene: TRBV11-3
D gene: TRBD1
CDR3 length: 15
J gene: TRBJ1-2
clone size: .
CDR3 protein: CASDLDRAPYGSYTF
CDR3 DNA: TGTGCCAGCGACCTCGACAGGGCCCCATATGGGAGCTACACCTTC

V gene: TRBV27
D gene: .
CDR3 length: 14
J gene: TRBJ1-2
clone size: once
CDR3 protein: CASSLSQLNYGYTF
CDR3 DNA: TGTGCCAGCAGTTTATCACAGCTTAACTATGGCTACACCTTC

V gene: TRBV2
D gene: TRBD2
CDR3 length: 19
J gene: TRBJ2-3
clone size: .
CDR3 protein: CASSPFDNPGLAGVDTQYF
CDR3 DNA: TGTGCCAGCAGCCCTTTCGACAATCCGGGACTAGCGGGAGTGGATACGCAGTATTTT

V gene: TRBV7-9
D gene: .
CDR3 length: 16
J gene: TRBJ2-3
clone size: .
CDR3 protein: CASSLQEGTGTDTQYF
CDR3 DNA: TGTGCCAGCAGCTTACAGGAGGGGACTGGCACAGATACGCAGTATTTT

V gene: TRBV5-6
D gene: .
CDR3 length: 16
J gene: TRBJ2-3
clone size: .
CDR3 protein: CASSLLAGSFTDTQYF
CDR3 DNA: TGTGCCAGCAGCTTGCTTGCAGGATCCTTTACAGATACGCAGTATTTT

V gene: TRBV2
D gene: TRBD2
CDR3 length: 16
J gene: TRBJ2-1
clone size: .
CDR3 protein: CASRPTLAVHYNEQFF
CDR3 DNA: TGTGCCAGCAGACCCACGCTAGCGGTCCACTACAATGAGCAGTTCTTC

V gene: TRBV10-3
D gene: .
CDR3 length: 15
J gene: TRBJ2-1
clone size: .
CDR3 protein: CAISVDGGSYNEQFF
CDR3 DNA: TGTGCCATCAGTGTTGACGGGGGCTCCTACAATGAGCAGTTCTTC

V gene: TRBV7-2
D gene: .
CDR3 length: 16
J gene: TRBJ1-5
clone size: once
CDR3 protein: CASSLSGFVSNQPQHF
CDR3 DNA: TGTGCCAGCAGCTTATCCGGGTTCGTTAGCAATCAGCCCCAGCATTTT

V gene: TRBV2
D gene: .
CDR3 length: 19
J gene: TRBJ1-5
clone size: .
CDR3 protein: CASNDFPSGGALGNQPQHF
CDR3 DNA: TGTGCCAGCAATGACTTTCCTAGCGGGGGGGCCTTGGGCAATCAGCCCCAGCATTTT

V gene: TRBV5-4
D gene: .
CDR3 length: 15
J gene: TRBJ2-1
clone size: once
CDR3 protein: CASSWGLQGDNEQFF
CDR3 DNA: TGTGCCAGCAGCTGGGGACTACAGGGAGACAATGAGCAGTTCTTC

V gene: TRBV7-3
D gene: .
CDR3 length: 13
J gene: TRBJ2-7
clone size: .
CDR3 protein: CASSLNRAYEQYF
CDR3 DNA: TGTGCCAGCAGCTTAAATCGGGCCTACGAGCAGTACTTC

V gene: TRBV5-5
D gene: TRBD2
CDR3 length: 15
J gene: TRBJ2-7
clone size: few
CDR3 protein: CASSFSSGGAYEQYF
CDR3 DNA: TGTGCCAGCAGCTTCTCTAGCGGGGGGGCCTACGAGCAGTACTTC

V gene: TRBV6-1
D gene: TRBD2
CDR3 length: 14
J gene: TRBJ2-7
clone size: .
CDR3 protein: CASSGTSGSDEQYF
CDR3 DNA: TGTGCCAGCAGTGGGACTAGCGGGAGCGACGAGCAGTACTTC

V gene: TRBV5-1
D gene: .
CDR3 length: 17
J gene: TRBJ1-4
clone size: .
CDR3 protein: CASSLGRDYATNEKLFF
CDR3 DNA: TGCGCCAGCAGTCTCGGACGTGACTATGCAACTAATGAAAAACTGTTTTTT

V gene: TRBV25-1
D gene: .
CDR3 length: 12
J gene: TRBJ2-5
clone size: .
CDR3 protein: CASSEYENSLYF
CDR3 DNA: TGTGCCAGCAGTGAATATGAGAACTCCCTTTACTTC

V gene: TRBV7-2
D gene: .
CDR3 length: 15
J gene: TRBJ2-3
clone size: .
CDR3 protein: CASSLVPEGTDTQYF
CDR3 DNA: TGTGCCAGCAGCTTAGTCCCTGAGGGAACAGATACGCAGTATTTT